This T cell receptor beta chain was sequenced for a study of a mutant IDH1 vaccine in newly diagnosed glioma. Background on the study: Treatment recipients were roughly 62% male and around 40% female, and their mean age was about 39 years. Former treatment meant radiotherapy, temozolomide, or both; the majority had gotten both.

In germline, CDR1 is MNHEY, CDR2 SVGAGI. The V end was cut by 0 bases, the J end by 5 bases, with 9 bases between. The CDR3 extends over 14 amino acids. Overall study results and limits: Pseudoprogression appeared independent of alterations in top peripheral clonotypes. Immune responses arising from the vaccine appeared in more than 80% of patients.

Specified time point: baseline, week 1 (first vaccination visit). Treatment here: pre-vaccination baseline after standard-of-care therapy. This clone came up once. The antigen is undetermined. The assay was immunoSEQ multiplex PCR, and TCRdb's table has in-frame clones only and misses some. In the table there are tens of thousands of clones, 70% to 90% of which are singletons. The receptor's source is a man aged 30 to 39 with glioma. This chain links TRBV6-5 with TRBJ2-3, with D tentatively TRBD2 (5 bases). The specimen was PBMCs, collected from a glioma patient treated with radiotherapy, temozolomide or both. CDR3 residues: CASSYSPGVDTQYF. DNA for the CDR3: TGTGCCAGCAGTTACTCCCCCGGGGTAGATACGCAGTATTTT.